The 4 T cell receptor beta chains below all came from one sample that was sequenced in a study of T cells after yellow fever vaccination. TCRdb called the 5' RACE reads again in MiXCR, with one record for every CDR3 protein. The table shows 500,000 to 650,000 distinct CDR3 sequences, with roughly a sixth occurring only once. The sample here was PBMCs, taken about 5 days after the first yellow fever vaccination. The receptors were gathered from a man between 18 and 35 years old who received the YFV17D yellow fever vaccine.

This chain connects TRBV27 to TRBJ2-2; D is undetermined. Looked up from germline, CDR1 is MNHEY and CDR2 is SMNVEV (reference sequence). CDR3 size: 16 residues. Deletions cut 6 bases from V and 1 base from J, with 15 bases between. This CDR3 reads CASSLIWQENTGELFF. The CDR3 DNA is TGTGCCAGCAGCTTAATCTGGCAGGAGAACACCGGGGAGCTGTTTTTT.

This clonotype showed up just a few times. The gene calls are TRBV5-1 and TRBJ1-3; D is undetermined. The CDR3 spans 15 residues. Trimming left V 7 bases short and J 0 bases short, with 14 bases between. CDR1 SGHRS and CDR2 YFSETQ come from the germline V gene. CDR3 region: CASRPSGYSGNTIYF. CDR3 nucleotides: TGCGCCAGCCGCCCTTCGGGCTACTCTGGAAACACCATATATTTT.

This chain joins TRBV20-1 and TRBJ2-5; D remains ambiguous. V lost 2 bases to trimming and J lost 2 bases, with 6 bases between them. This CDR3 is built from 12 residues. Germline V gene sequence: CDR1 DFQATT, CDR2 SNEGSKA (reference sequence). The CDR3 DNA follows: TGCAGTGCTAGAAGCCCGCAAGAGACCCAGTACTTC. Translation gives CSARSPQETQYF.

This clonotype was observed a few times. This sequence joins TRBV2 and TRBJ1-1; D is ambiguous. Looked up from germline, CDR1 is SNHLY and CDR2 is FYNNEI. The CDR3 is made up of 12 amino acids. V gave up 3 bases and J gave up 5 bases, with 7 bases separating them. CDR3 sequence reads: CASSEKRTEAFF. CDR3 DNA: TGTGCCAGCAGTGAGAAAAGAACTGAAGCTTTCTTT.